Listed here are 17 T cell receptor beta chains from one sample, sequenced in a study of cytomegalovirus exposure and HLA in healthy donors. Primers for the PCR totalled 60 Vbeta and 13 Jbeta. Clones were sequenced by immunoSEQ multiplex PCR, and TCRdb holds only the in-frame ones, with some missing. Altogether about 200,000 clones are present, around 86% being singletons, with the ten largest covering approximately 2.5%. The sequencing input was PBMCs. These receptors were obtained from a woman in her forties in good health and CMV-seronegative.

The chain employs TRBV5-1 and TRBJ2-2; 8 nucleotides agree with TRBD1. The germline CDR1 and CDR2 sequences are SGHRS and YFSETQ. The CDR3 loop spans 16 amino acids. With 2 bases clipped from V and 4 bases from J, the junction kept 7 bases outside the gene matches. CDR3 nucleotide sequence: TGCGCCAGCAGCTTCGAACGGACAGGGTTCACCGGGGAGCTGTTTTTT. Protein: CASSFERTGFTGELFF.

Here the CDR3 reads CATRPDSRYSNYGYTF. CDR3 coding DNA: TGTGCCACCAGACCTGACAGCCGATATTCTAACTATGGCTACACCTTC. The rearrangement joins TRBV15 to TRBJ1-2; possibly TRBD1 for D (5 bases). The germline V gene has CDR1 LNHNV and CDR2 YYDKDF (reference sequence). The ends were cut back, 6 bases at V and 0 bases at J, with 17 bases in the middle. The CDR3 has 16 residues.

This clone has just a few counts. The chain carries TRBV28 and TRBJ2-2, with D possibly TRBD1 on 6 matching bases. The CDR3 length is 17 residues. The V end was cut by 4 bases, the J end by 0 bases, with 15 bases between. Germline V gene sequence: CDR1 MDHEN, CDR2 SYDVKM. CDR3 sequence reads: CASSSAWGLTNTGELFF. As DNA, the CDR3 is TGTGCCAGCAGTTCTGCTTGGGGGCTTACGAACACCGGGGAGCTGTTTTTT.

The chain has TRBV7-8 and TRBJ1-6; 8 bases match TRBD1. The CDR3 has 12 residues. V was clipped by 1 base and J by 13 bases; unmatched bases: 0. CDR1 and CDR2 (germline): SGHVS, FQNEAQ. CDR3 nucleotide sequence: TGTGCCAGCAGCTTAGACAGGGGGCCCCTCCACTTT. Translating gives CASSLDRGPLHF.

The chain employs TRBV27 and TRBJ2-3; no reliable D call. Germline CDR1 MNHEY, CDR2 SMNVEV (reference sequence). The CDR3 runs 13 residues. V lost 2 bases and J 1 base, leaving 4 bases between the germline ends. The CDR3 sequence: CASSLGGTDTQYF. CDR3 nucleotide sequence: TGTGCCAGCAGTTTAGGAGGCACAGATACGCAGTATTTT.

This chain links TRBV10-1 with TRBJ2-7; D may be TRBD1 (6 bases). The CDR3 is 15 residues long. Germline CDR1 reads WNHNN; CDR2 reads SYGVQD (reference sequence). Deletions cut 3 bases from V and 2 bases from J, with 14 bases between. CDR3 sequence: CASSDPRTATYEQYF. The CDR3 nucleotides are TGCGCCAGCAGTGACCCTCGGACAGCTACCTACGAGCAGTACTTC.

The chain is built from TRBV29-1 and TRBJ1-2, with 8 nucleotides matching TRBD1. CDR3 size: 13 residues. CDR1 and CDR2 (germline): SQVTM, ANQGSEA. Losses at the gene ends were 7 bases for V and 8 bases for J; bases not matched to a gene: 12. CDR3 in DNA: TGCAGCGCCTCGGACAGGGAAAGGGGAGGCTACACCTTC. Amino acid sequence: CSASDRERGGYTF.

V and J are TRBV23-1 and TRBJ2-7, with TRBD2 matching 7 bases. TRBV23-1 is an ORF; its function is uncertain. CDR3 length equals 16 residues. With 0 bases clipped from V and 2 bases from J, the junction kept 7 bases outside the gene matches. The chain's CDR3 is CASSQSGGSGTYEQYF. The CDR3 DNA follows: TGCGCCAGCAGTCAATCGGGCGGGAGCGGGACCTACGAGCAGTACTTC.

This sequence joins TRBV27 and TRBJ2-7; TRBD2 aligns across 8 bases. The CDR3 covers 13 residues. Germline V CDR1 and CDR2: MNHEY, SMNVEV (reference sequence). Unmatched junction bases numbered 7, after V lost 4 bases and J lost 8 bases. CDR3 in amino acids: CASSSGRDDKQYF. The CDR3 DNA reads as TGTGCCAGCAGTTCCGGGAGGGACGATAAGCAGTACTTC.

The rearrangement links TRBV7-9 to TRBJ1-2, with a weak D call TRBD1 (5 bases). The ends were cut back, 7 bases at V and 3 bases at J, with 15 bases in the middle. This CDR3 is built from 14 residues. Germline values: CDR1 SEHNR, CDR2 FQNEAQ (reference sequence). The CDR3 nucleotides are TGTGCCAGCACCCCCCCGGGGGGACACTATGGCTACACCTTC. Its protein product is CASTPPGGHYGYTF.

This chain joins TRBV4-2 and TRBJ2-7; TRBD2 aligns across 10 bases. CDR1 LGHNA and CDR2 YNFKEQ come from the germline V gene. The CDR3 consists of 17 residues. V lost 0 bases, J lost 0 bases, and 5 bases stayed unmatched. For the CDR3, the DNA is TGTGCCAGCAGCCAAGAATCCCCTAGCGGGAGCTCCTACGAGCAGTACTTC. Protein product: CASSQESPSGSSYEQYF.

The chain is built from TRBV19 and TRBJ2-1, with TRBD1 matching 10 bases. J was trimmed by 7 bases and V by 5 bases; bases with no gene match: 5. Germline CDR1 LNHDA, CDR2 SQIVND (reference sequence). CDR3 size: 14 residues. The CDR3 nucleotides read TGTGCCAGTAGTCCCCGGACAGGGGGGAATGAGCAGTTCTTC. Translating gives CASSPRTGGNEQFF.

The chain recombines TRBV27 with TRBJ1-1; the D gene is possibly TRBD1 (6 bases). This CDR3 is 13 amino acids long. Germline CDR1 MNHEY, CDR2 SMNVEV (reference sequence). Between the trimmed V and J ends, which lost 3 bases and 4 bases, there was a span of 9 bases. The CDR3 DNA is TGTGCCAGCAGTTTCGGGGGGCGCACTGAAGCTTTCTTT. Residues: CASSFGGRTEAFF.

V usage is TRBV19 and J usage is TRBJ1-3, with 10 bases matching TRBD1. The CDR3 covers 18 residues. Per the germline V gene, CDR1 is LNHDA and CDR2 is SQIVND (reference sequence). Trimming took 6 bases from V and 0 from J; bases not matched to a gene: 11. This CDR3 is CASSTRDRGLSSGNTIYF. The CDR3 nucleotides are TGTGCCAGTAGCACCCGGGACAGGGGACTAAGCTCTGGAAACACCATATATTTT.

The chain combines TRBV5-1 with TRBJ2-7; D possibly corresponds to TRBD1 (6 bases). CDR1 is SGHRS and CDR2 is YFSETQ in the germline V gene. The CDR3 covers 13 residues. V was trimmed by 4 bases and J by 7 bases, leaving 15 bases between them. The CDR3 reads CASSRGWGTEQYF. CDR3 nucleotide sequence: TGCGCCAGCAGCAGGGGGTGGGGCACAGAGCAGTACTTC.

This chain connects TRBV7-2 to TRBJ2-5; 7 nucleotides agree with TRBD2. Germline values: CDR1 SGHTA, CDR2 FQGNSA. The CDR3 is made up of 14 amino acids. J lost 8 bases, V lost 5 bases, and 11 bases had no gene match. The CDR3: CASSPAGVKRTQYF. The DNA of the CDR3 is TGTGCCAGCAGCCCTGCGGGGGTCAAGAGAACCCAGTACTTC.

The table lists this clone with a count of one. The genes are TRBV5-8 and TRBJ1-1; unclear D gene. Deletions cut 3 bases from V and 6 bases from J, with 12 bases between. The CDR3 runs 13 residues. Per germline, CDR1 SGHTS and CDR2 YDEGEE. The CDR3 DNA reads TGTGCCAGCAGCTGGGAGGTGGAGGCTGAAGCTTTCTTT. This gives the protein CASSWEVEAEAFF. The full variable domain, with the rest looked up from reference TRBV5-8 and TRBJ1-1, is EAGVTQSPTHLIKTRGQQATLRCSPISGHTSVYWYQQALGLGLQFLLWYDEGEERNRGNFPPRFSGRQFPNYSSELNVNALELEDSALYLCASSWEVEAEAFFGQGTRLTVV.